The 15 T cell receptor beta chains below come from one sample, sequenced in a study of neurological immune-mediated disorders. Each CDR3 protein gets one entry after TCRdb re-called the 5' RACE reads with MiXCR. The top ten hold roughly 7.9% of the sample, which has about 80,000 distinct CDR3 sequences, around 6% seen once. Documented time point: longitudinal time-point 2. The sample consisted of PBMCs. The receptors shown here come from a woman between 55 and 75 years old with multiple sclerosis.

This clonotype was seen many times. The rearrangement uses TRBV12-3 or TRBV12-4 and TRBJ1-5; 7 bases are shared with TRBD1. Trimming at V came to 6 bases and at J to 5 bases, leaving 13 bases not matched to a gene. The CDR3 has 16 residues. The CDR3 coding sequence is TGTGCCAGCAGCCCTCTTACCGGGACAGTACATCAGCCCCAGCATTTT. The encoded protein is CASSPLTGTVHQPQHF.

This clonotype was seen at least ten times. The gene calls are TRBV5-1 and TRBJ2-2; tentatively, D is TRBD1 or TRBD2 (6 bases each). Germline lookup yields CDR1 SGHRS and CDR2 YFSETQ. V lost 6 bases and J 2 bases, leaving 11 bases between the germline ends. This CDR3 spans 14 amino acids. The CDR3 coding sequence is TGCGCCAGCATTAGGGGGGACAACACCGGGGAGCTGTTTTTT. This gives the protein CASIRGDNTGELFF.

This clonotype was seen at least ten times. The genes are TRBV29-1 and TRBJ2-5, with 8 bases fitting TRBD1. The CDR3 runs to 13 residues. Germline V CDR1 and CDR2: SQVTM, ANQGSEA. V lost 3 bases, J lost 2 bases, and 2 bases stayed unmatched. The CDR3 bases are TGCAGCGTTGAGGGACAGGAACAAGAGACCCAGTACTTC. Translated, it gives CSVEGQEQETQYF.

This clonotype was counted many times. The chain recombines TRBV12-3 or TRBV12-4 with TRBJ1-4; 9 nucleotides agree with TRBD1. The trim removed 5 bases at V and 8 bases at J, leaving 9 bases unmatched. The CDR3 is made up of 15 amino acids. CDR3 nucleotide sequence: TGTGCCAGCAGTCTCACACAGGGGGCAGGGGAAAAACTGTTTTTT. Translation: CASSLTQGAGEKLFF.

This clonotype has a count of ten or more. The V and J genes are TRBV5-1 and TRBJ2-1; TRBD2 aligns across 8 bases. The CDR3 consists of 14 residues. V was pared by 1 base and J by 9 bases, with 6 bases of the junction left unmatched. CDR1 SGHRS and CDR2 YFSETQ come from the germline V gene. Written as DNA, the CDR3 is TGCGCCAGCAGCTTGCCCGGGGGGGCCACTGAGCAGTTCTTC. Translation gives CASSLPGGATEQFF.

This clonotype occurred many times. The CDR3 here is CASSLELGPDTQYF. CDR3 nucleotide sequence: TGTGCCAGCAGCTTAGAATTAGGCCCAGATACGCAGTATTTT. The genes are TRBV7-6 and TRBJ2-3; no clear D. Per germline, CDR1 SGHVS and CDR2 FNYEAQ. V was cut by 1 base and J by 4 bases, with 9 bases left in between. The CDR3 length is 14 residues.

This clonotype was counted many times. The V gene is TRBV12-3 or TRBV12-4, the J gene TRBJ2-3, with TRBD2 as a possible D gene (5 bases). The CDR3 loop spans 14 amino acids. Trimming removed 3 bases from V and 1 base from J, with 8 bases in between. The CDR3 DNA reads as TGTGCCAGCAGTTTCGGAGGCGGCACAGATACGCAGTATTTT. Translation: CASSFGGGTDTQYF.

This clonotype showed up many times. This chain connects TRBV20-1 to TRBJ1-2; 12 bases agree with TRBD1. V dropped 1 base and J dropped 8; count of bases not matched to a gene: 5. The CDR3 extends over 14 amino acids. Germline V gives CDR1 DFQATT, CDR2 SNEGSKA (reference sequence). The CDR3 loop reads CSARVRDRGLGYTF. DNA of the CDR3: TGCAGTGCTAGAGTCCGGGACAGGGGGCTCGGCTACACCTTC.

In its sample, this clonotype was seen many times. V usage is TRBV6-5 and J usage is TRBJ2-5; TRBD1 matches 9 bases. The CDR3 consists of 16 residues. Germline CDR1 and CDR2: MNHEY and SVGAGI. V lost 0 bases to trimming and J lost 1 base; unmatched junction nucleotides: 3. The CDR3 loop reads CASSYSGQGPQETQYF. CDR3 coding DNA: TGTGCCAGCAGTTACTCCGGACAGGGGCCCCAAGAGACCCAGTACTTC.

This clonotype was detected ten times or more. This rearrangement joins TRBV12-3 or TRBV12-4 to TRBJ1-1; 9 nucleotides match TRBD1. This CDR3 region has 16 residues. The trim removed 6 bases at V and 1 base at J, leaving 9 bases unmatched. CDR3 bases: TGTGCCAGCAGATCGGACAGGGGCAATAGGAACACTGAAGCTTTCTTT. Protein sequence: CASRSDRGNRNTEAFF.

This clonotype was found a few times. The chain carries TRBV9 and TRBJ1-2, with a tentative D call TRBD1 (5 bases). Germline lookup yields CDR1 SGDLS and CDR2 YYNGEE. V was cut by 3 bases and J by 7 bases, with 10 bases left in between. The CDR3 consists of 12 residues. The CDR3 DNA sequence: TGTGCCAGCAGCGCTCGGGACTTTGGCTACACCTTC. This sequence encodes CASSARDFGYTF.

The CDR3 is CSGGVDGGQAGYTF. The CDR3 bases are TGCAGCGGAGGGGTGGACGGGGGACAAGCCGGCTACACCTTC. The V and J genes are TRBV29-1 and TRBJ1-2; perhaps TRBD1 as D (6 bases). Germline CDR1 is SQVTM and CDR2 is ANQGSEA. CDR3 length: 14 amino acids. With 7 bases removed from V and 8 bases from J, the gap between germline ends came to 23 bases. Full variable domain (rest looked up from reference TRBV29-1 and TRBJ1-2): SAVISQKPSRDICQRGTSLTIQCQVDSQVTMMFWYRQQPGQSLTLIATANQGSEATYESGFVIDKFPISRPNLTFSTLTVSNMSPEDSSIYLCSGGVDGGQAGYTFGSGTRLTVV.

The table lists this clonotype with many counts. The gene calls are TRBV20-1 and TRBJ2-1, with TRBD2 matching over 9 bases. CDR1 DFQATT and CDR2 SNEGSKA come from the germline V gene (reference sequence). The V gene end was trimmed by 8 bases and the J gene end by 5 bases; junction bases not matched to a gene: 7. This CDR3 is built from 13 residues. Written as DNA, the CDR3 is TGCAGTACGATTAGCGGGGGAGACAATGAGCAGTTCTTC. Amino acid sequence: CSTISGGDNEQFF.

This clonotype showed up just a few times. The chain links TRBV6-6 to TRBJ1-5; 8 bases map to TRBD1. The CDR3 length is 15 residues. From germline, CDR1 is MNHNY and CDR2 SVGAGI (reference sequence). J lost 1 base, V lost 5 bases, and 4 bases had no gene match. Here the CDR3 reads CASSTQGVSNQPQHF. For the CDR3, the DNA is TGTGCCAGCAGTACACAGGGGGTGAGCAATCAGCCCCAGCATTTT.

This clonotype was found many times. The genes are TRBV4-1 and TRBJ2-3, with 7 bases fitting TRBD1. The CDR3 contains 16 residues. Germline V gene lookup returns CDR1 MGHRA and CDR2 YSYEKL. The junction had 7 bases not matched to a gene; V was cut back by 3 bases and J by 1 base. Here the CDR3 DNA reads TGCGCCAGCAGCCAGGGACAGTACCCGGGCACAGATACGCAGTATTTT. This translates into CASSQGQYPGTDTQYF.